This T cell receptor (beta chain) was documented in a study of blood T cell repertoires in COVID-19. Study background: Whether acute or convalescent, the COVID-19 samples came from the United States, Italy and Spain. From T cells, B-cell-depleted T cells, or PBMCs came the material, which was cDNA or gDNA.

V lost 0 bases to trimming and J lost 4 bases, with 13 bases between them. CDR3 length: 15 residues. CDR1 and CDR2 from the germline V gene are LGHNA and YNFKEQ. Per the study methods: How many nucleated cells were present was estimated from reference gene primer amplification. Sequenced by immunoSEQ multiplex PCR; TCRdb stores in-frame clones only, minus some. V, J and clone size were drawn from that table, and D and trimming were deduced from the DNA. The sample shows roughly 95,000 clones, around 90% of them seen only once. This receptor was obtained from a woman aged 45 to 65 in a cohort sampled during active COVID-19. The sequenced material came from peripheral blood. The chain has TRBV4-2 and TRBJ2-7; D possibly corresponds to TRBD1 (6 bases). CDR3 residues: CASSQDRGQIYEQYF. CDR3 nucleotides: TGTGCCAGCAGCCAAGATCGAGGACAGATATACGAGCAGTACTTC.